This T cell receptor (beta chain) was sequenced during a study of response to subunit inactivated influenza vaccine. The study, taken as a whole, reports: The authors put forward the suggestion that each seasonal influenza vaccination may bring in only a limited number of new T cells.

TCRdb called the RT-PCR reads again in MiXCR, with one record for every CDR3 protein. The sample contains about 700,000 distinct CDR3 sequences, more than 11% of which appear only once. The CDR3 sequence is 15 residues long. CDR1 is KGHSH and CDR2 is LQKENI in the germline V gene. J lost 3 bases, V lost 1 base, and 5 bases had no gene match. This clonotype was seen more than once but under ten times. Its cognate antigen is unknown. Sequenced material: PBMCs from blood, taken around 15 days before vaccination. The V call is TRBV18, the J call TRBJ2-7; 8 bases map to TRBD1. The clonotype comes from a man between 45 and 60 years old who received an inactivated influenza vaccine. Here the CDR3 reads CASSPLETGDYEQYF. The DNA of the CDR3 is TGTGCCAGCTCACCACTTGAGACAGGGGACTACGAGCAGTACTTC.